This TCR beta chain is drawn from a study of human T cells and chemical hapten exposure. Study details: Across samples, TCR yields varied, mostly owing to small differences in pooled library volumes.

Specified time point: pre-sensitization, week 0. Treatment indicated: therapeutic diphenylcyclopropenone sensitization with weekly scalp DPC. Each patch test followed a blood draw. From germline, CDR1 is SEHNR and CDR2 FQNEAQ (reference sequence). V was shortened by 7 bases and J by 5 bases, with 14 bases between the two germline ends. The CDR3 sequence is 14 residues long. This clonotype occurred a few times. Its target is not known. General study results and limits: Patch test scores rose with PT1 expanded TCR counts, a positive correlation.

Unique molecular identifiers were affixed to discrete cDNA molecules within the library. MiXCR, applied by TCRdb to the RACE reads, yields one record per CDR3 protein. The repertoire holds 200,000 to 300,000 distinct CDR3 sequences, with roughly 8.9% as singletons. The origin of this receptor is a woman aged 40 to 50 with alopecia areata. Some clones in this sample may be carry-over from other donors' samples. This material consisted of whole blood, taken in connection with sensitization to the hapten diphenylcyclopropenone (DPC). The chain is built from TRBV7-9 and TRBJ1-4; perhaps TRBD1 as D (5 bases). In DNA, the CDR3 is TGTGCCAGCATCTGGTCGGGGGAGAATGAAAAACTGTTTTTT. It codes for CASIWSGENEKLFF. Together with reference TRBV7-9 and TRBJ1-4, the CDR3 gives the full variable domain: DTGVSQNPRHKITKRGQNVTFRCDPISEHNRLYWYRQTLGQGPEFLTYFQNEAQLEKSRLLSDRFSAERPKGSFSTLEIQRTEQGDSAMYLCASIWSGENEKLFFGSGTQLSVL.